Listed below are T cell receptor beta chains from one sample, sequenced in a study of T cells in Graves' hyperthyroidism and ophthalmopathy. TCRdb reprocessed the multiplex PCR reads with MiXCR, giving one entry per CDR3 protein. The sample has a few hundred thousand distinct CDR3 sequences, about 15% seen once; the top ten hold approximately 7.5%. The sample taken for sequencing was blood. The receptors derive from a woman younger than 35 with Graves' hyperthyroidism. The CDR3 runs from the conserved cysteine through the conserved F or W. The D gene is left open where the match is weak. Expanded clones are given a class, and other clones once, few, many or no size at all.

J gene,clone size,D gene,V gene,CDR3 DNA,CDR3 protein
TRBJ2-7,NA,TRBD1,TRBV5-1,TGCGCCAGCAGCTTGAAAGGGGGCGCAGGTCCCTACGAGCAGTACTTC,CASSLKGGAGPYEQYF
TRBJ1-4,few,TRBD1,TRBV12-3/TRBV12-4,TGTGCCAGCAGTCCACCCGGTGCAGGGGGCTTATTTGGACTGTTTTTT,CASSPPGAGGLFGLFF
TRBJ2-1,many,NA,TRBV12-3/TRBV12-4,TGTGCCAGCACACCTCATGAGCGCCGATTTTACAATGAGCAGTTCTTC,CASTPHERRFYNEQFF
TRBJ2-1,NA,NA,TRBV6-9,TGTGCCAGCAGTTCTCGGGCAGGGGCCTACAATGAGCAGTTCTTC,CASSSRAGAYNEQFF
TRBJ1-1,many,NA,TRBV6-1,TGTGCCAGCAGTGAAACAGCCTTTGAAGCTTTCTTT,CASSETAFEAFF
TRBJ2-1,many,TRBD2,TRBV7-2,TGTGCCAGCAGCTTAGCCGGGACTAGCGGGGGGTTGGCTGAGCAGTTCTTC,CASSLAGTSGGLAEQFF
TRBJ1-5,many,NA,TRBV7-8,TGTGCCAGCAGCTTAAGGAGCTTCGATAGCAATCAGCCCCAGCATTTT,CASSLRSFDSNQPQHF
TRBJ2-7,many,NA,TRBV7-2,TGTGCCAGCAGCGTACATCTAGGAGCCTACGAGCAGTACTTC,CASSVHLGAYEQYF
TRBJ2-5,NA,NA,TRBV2,TGTGCCAGCACCATCGGGATGCAAGAGACCCAGTACTTC,CASTIGMQETQYF
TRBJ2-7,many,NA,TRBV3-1,TGTGCCAGCAGCCCGCCCGGACTCTACGAGCAGTACTTC,CASSPPGLYEQYF
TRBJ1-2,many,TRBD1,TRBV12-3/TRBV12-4,TGTGCCAGCTTCGACAGGGGGAGTGACTATGGCTACACCTTC,CASFDRGSDYGYTF
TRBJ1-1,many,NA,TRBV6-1,TGTGCCAGCAGTTACGGTGACAGTGCTTACACTGAAGCTTTCTTT,CASSYGDSAYTEAFF
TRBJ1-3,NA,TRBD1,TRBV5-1,TGCGCCAGCATGACAGGGCCCTCTGGAAACACCATATATTTT,CASMTGPSGNTIYF
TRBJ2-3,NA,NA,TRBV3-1,TGTGCCAGCAGCCTGAGACTGCCCTCAGATACGAATACGCAGTATTTT,CASSLRLPSDTNTQYF
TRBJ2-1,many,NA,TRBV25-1,TGTGCCAGCAGTGAATCGGGCCGCGGTTTTAGCTCCTACAATGAGCAGTTCTTC,CASSESGRGFSSYNEQFF
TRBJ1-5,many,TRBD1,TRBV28,TGTGCCAGCAGCGATACCCGGGGACAGGGTACGCGGCAGCCCCAGCATTTT,CASSDTRGQGTRQPQHF
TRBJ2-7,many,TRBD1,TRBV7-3,TGTGCCAGCAGCCGACAGGGAAGTGACGAGCAGTACTTC,CASSRQGSDEQYF
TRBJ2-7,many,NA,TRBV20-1,TGCAGTGCTAGTAGGGGGGGACCCTCCTACGAGCAGTACTTC,CSASRGGPSYEQYF
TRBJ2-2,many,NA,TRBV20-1,TGCAGTGCTAGAGATCGGAAAGATGGGGCCGGGGAGCTGTTTTTT,CSARDRKDGAGELFF
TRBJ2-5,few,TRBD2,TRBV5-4,TGTGCCAGCAGCCGATCGCGCGGGGGGGAGGGGGAGACCCAGTACTTC,CASSRSRGGEGETQYF
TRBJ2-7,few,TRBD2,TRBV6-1,TGTGCCAGCTGGACTAGCGGGAGTATCGGGGAGCAGTACTTC,CASWTSGSIGEQYF
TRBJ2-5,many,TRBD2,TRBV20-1,TGCAGTGTTTTTCCGGGACTAAACTGGGAGACCCAGTACTTC,CSVFPGLNWETQYF
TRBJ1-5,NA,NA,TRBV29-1,TGCAGCGTTACGATCGACGGTCAGCCCCAGCATTTT,CSVTIDGQPQHF
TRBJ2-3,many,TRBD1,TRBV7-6,TGTGCCAGCAGCTTCCGACAGGGCAGCACAGATACGCAGTATTTT,CASSFRQGSTDTQYF
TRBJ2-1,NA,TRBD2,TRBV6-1,TGTGCCAGCACCCCTACCGGGACTAGCGCTTACAATGAGCAGTTCTTC,CASTPTGTSAYNEQFF
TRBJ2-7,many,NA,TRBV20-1,TGCAGTGCTAGCGGGCCCCCCTACGAGCAGTACTTC,CSASGPPYEQYF
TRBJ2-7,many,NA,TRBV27,TGTGCCAGCAGCTTTCAGGGCGGCGAGCAGTACTTC,CASSFQGGEQYF
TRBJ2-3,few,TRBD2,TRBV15,TGTGCCACCAGCACAAGGTCGGCGGGGGTACTTGATACGCAGTATTTT,CATSTRSAGVLDTQYF
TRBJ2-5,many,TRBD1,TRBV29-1,TGCAGCGTTGAGGGACAGGCACAAGAGACCCAGTACTTC,CSVEGQAQETQYF
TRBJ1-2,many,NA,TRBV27,TGTGCCAGCAGTTGGGCAGGCAGTACTAACTATGGCTACACCTTC,CASSWAGSTNYGYTF